These 30 T cell receptor beta chains came from one sample sequenced in a study of early T cells in non-severe SARS-CoV-2 infection. TCRdb passed the 5' RACE reads through MiXCR, listing each CDR3 protein once. This sample has about 66,000 distinct CDR3 sequences, with over 10% found just once. Sequenced material: whole blood. The origin of the receptors is an adult who was a healthcare worker with PCR-confirmed SARS-CoV-2 infection or an uninfected control (not recorded which).

The rearrangement joins TRBV20-1 to TRBJ2-7; D possibly corresponds to TRBD2 (5 bases). The CDR3 contains 13 residues. V gave up 8 bases and J gave up 0 bases, with 14 bases separating them. In germline, CDR1 is DFQATT, CDR2 SNEGSKA (reference sequence). CDR3 nucleotide sequence: TGCAGTCGCCGGGGTGGGAACTCCTACGAGCAGTACTTC. This sequence encodes CSRRGGNSYEQYF.

For the CDR3, the DNA is TGCAGCGTTGATTTTGGTACGCAGTATTTT. It codes for CSVDFGTQYF. This chain links TRBV29-1 with TRBJ2-3, with D hard to call. V was pared by 3 bases and J by 8 bases, with 6 bases between. The CDR3 has 10 residues. Germline CDR1 SQVTM, CDR2 ANQGSEA.

This clonotype was observed at least ten times. V is TRBV29-1 and J is TRBJ1-1; D call uncertain. Trimming left V 5 bases short and J 6 bases short, with 7 bases between. CDR3 length: 10 residues. Germline CDR1 reads SQVTM; CDR2 reads ANQGSEA. CDR3 in DNA: TGCAGCGTTTTAAGTCCTGAAGCTTTCTTT. Its translation: CSVLSPEAFF.

There are a few counts of this clonotype. CDR3 loop: CASSLSWGRGSEQFF. In DNA form, the CDR3 reads TGTGCCAGCAGTTTAAGCTGGGGCCGGGGGTCTGAGCAGTTCTTC. This sequence joins TRBV12-3 or TRBV12-4 and TRBJ2-1; a possible D gene is TRBD2 (6 bases). The V end lost 2 bases, the J end lost 9 bases, and 17 bases lay between the germline ends. The CDR3 covers 15 residues.

This sequence joins TRBV5-1 and TRBJ2-5, with 9 positions matching TRBD1. The CDR3 consists of 15 residues. V shed 8 bases, J shed 1 base, and the junction held 9 bases outside the gene matches. Germline-derived CDR1 and CDR2 are SGHRS and YFSETQ. The CDR3 sequence: CASARTGAFQETQYF. In nucleotides, the CDR3 is TGCGCCAGTGCACGGACAGGGGCTTTCCAAGAGACCCAGTACTTC. The variable domain in full, completed from reference TRBV5-1 and TRBJ2-5, reads KAGVTQTPRYLIKTRGQQVTLSCSPISGHRSVSWYQQTPGQGLQFLFEYFSETQRNKGNFPGRFSGRQFSNSRSEMNVSTLELGDSALYLCASARTGAFQETQYFGPGTRLLVL.

The J gene is TRBJ2-7, the V gene TRBV12-3 or TRBV12-4, with D perhaps matching TRBD2 (5 bases). CDR3 size: 14 residues. V lost 4 bases and J lost 3, with 13 bases in between. The CDR3 loop is CASSYSGSLYEQYF. DNA of the CDR3: TGTGCCAGCAGTTACTCGGGGTCACTCTACGAGCAGTACTTC.

The rearrangement joins TRBV7-2 to TRBJ2-1, with 7 bases identical to TRBD1. The junction had 5 bases not matched to a gene; V was cut back by 7 bases and J by 2 bases. From germline, CDR1 is SGHTA and CDR2 FQGNSA. This CDR3 region has 14 residues. CDR3: CASKRQGAYNEQFF. In DNA, the CDR3 is TGTGCCAGCAAGCGGCAGGGGGCCTACAATGAGCAGTTCTTC.

This clonotype was picked up many times. As DNA, the CDR3 is TGTGCCAGCAGTGCGGTAGTTGGCTACACCTTC. Translation gives CASSAVVGYTF. The V gene is TRBV6-1, the J gene TRBJ1-2, with unresolved D. V was cut by 4 bases and J by 7 bases, with 7 bases left in between. This CDR3 is 11 amino acids long. Looked up from germline, CDR1 is MNHNS and CDR2 is SASEGT.

The chain joins TRBV6-4 to TRBJ2-1, with 9 positions matching TRBD2. Germline trimming cut 3 bases from V and 7 bases from J; bases unmatched to any gene: 4. The CDR3 has 14 residues. CDR1 is MRHNA, CDR2 SNTAGT, per germline. Written as DNA, the CDR3 is TGTGCCAGCAGTGAAGCGGGAGGTGGTAATGAGCAGTTCTTC. It yields the protein CASSEAGGGNEQFF.

The chain employs TRBV27 and TRBJ1-5, with D uncertain. In germline, CDR1 is MNHEY, CDR2 SMNVEV (reference sequence). The V gene lost 1 base and the J gene lost 0 bases, with 7 bases spanning the gap. This CDR3 is 15 amino acids long. The CDR3 nucleotides are TGTGCCAGCAGTTTATGGGGAAATAGCAATCAGCCCCAGCATTTT. It is translated as CASSLWGNSNQPQHF.

This clonotype was counted many times. J is TRBJ2-7 and V is TRBV5-1, with 7 bases that match TRBD1. This CDR3 is built from 13 residues. From germline, CDR1 is SGHRS and CDR2 YFSETQ. The V and J ends lost 0 bases and 6 bases, in that order; junction bases with no gene match: 3. CDR3: CASSLVSGGEQYF. CDR3 coding DNA: TGCGCCAGCAGCTTGGTGTCAGGGGGCGAGCAGTACTTC.

The chain has TRBV7-2 and TRBJ2-3; the D is unclear. Germline CDR1 SGHTA, CDR2 FQGNSA. The V and J ends lost 6 bases and 0 bases respectively, with 4 bases between them. The CDR3 covers 12 residues. The CDR3 DNA sequence: TGTGCCAGCAGAGCTAGCACAGATACGCAGTATTTT. Its translation: CASRASTDTQYF.

This clonotype came up a few times. V and J are TRBV19 and TRBJ2-3; 9 bases match TRBD1. The CDR3 runs to 14 residues. Unmatched junction bases numbered 8, after V lost 7 bases and J lost 6 bases. The V gene's germline CDR1 is LNHDA and CDR2 SQIVND (reference sequence). The CDR3: CASNQQGAVDTQYF. The CDR3 coding sequence is TGTGCCAGTAACCAACAGGGGGCCGTGGATACGCAGTATTTT.

The genes are TRBV11-2 and TRBJ2-1; TRBD2 aligns across 7 bases. The CDR3 extends over 15 amino acids. The V segment lost 5 bases and the J segment 3 bases; nucleotides outside the gene matches: 7. The germline V gene has CDR1 SGHAT and CDR2 FQNNGV. The CDR3 DNA follows: TGTGCCAGCAGCCAATCAAGCGGGAACTACAATGAGCAGTTCTTC. Its translation: CASSQSSGNYNEQFF.

This clonotype was found many times. The DNA of the CDR3 is TGCGCCAGCAGCCTCCTTTCAGGGGAGACCCAGTACTTC. It specifies CASSLLSGETQYF. The rearrangement joins TRBV4-1 to TRBJ2-5, with D tentatively TRBD1 (5 bases). Trimming removed 4 bases from V and 5 bases from J, with 11 bases in between. CDR1 MGHRA and CDR2 YSYEKL come from the germline V gene. The CDR3 extends over 13 amino acids.

This clonotype appeared many times. One junction end does not reproduce the germline sequence, and a read error may be involved. The rearrangement joins TRBV27 to TRBJ2-2; a possible D gene is TRBD2 (6 bases). The CDR3 has 15 amino acids. Germline V gene sequence: CDR1 MNHEY, CDR2 SMNVEV (reference sequence). The CDR3 DNA reads as TGTGCCAGCAGTTTATTCCGGGGGAACAGCGGGGAGCTGTTTTTT. It translates to CASSLFRGNSGELFF.

In the case of this clonotype: Without the conserved terminal phenylalanine or tryptophan, this CDR3 likely stems from a read error. V and J are TRBV7-8 and TRBJ2-3; D is unresolved. Germline loops: CDR1 SGHVS, CDR2 FQNEAQ. The CDR3 has 14 amino acids. Trimming took off 1 base at V and 2 bases at J, with 7 bases between the two ends. CDR3 in amino acids: CASSLVGHTDTQYL. For the CDR3, the DNA is TGTGCCAGCAGCTTAGTAGGGCACACAGATACGCAGTATTTA.

This sequence joins TRBV20-1 and TRBJ2-7; 14 nucleotides line up with TRBD2. The CDR3 loop spans 18 amino acids. In germline, CDR1 is DFQATT, CDR2 SNEGSKA (reference sequence). V gave up 0 bases and J gave up 4 bases; unmatched junction bases: 11. The CDR3 coding sequence is TGCAGTGCTAGAGATTGGAGACTAGCGGGAGGGCCGGGTTACGAGCAGTACTTC. Protein sequence: CSARDWRLAGGPGYEQYF.

This clonotype has just a few counts. The V gene is TRBV7-2, the J gene TRBJ2-2, with 7 bases aligning to TRBD1. V was clipped by 1 base and J by 1 base; unmatched bases: 9. Germline CDR1 reads SGHTA; CDR2 reads FQGNSA. The CDR3 is 18 amino acids. The CDR3 protein is CASSLVGQQRWNTGELFF. Here the CDR3 DNA reads TGTGCCAGCAGCTTAGTGGGACAGCAAAGGTGGAACACCGGGGAGCTGTTTTTT.

CDR3 protein: CASSVGGQGGLQFF. The CDR3 region has the DNA TGTGCCAGCAGCGTAGGGGGACAGGGTGGCCTCCAGTTCTTC. The chain carries TRBV9 and TRBJ2-1; TRBD1 matches at 9 bases. The CDR3 is 14 residues long. V shed 0 bases, J shed 13 bases, and the junction held 8 bases outside the gene matches. CDR1 is SGDLS and CDR2 is YYNGEE in the germline V gene. The entire variable domain, with the rest obtained from reference TRBV9 and TRBJ2-1, is as follows: DSGVTQTPKHLITATGQRVTLRCSPRSGDLSVYWYQQSLDQGLQFLIQYYNGEERAKGNILERFSAQQFPDLHSELNLSSLELGDSALYFCASSVGGQGGLQFFGPGTRLTVL.

With respect to this clonotype: A read error may explain this, as a much larger clone is one base away. V usage is TRBV29-1 and J usage is TRBJ2-7; D may match TRBD1 or TRBD2 (5 bases each). The ends were cut back, 7 bases at V and 1 base at J, with 20 bases in the middle. The CDR3 totals 15 residues. Germline values: CDR1 SQVTM, CDR2 ANQGSEA. The CDR3 spells CSATGTRARSYEQYF. Written as DNA, the CDR3 is TGCAGCGCTACCGGGACCCGGGCCAGGTCCTACGAGCAGTACTTC.

The chain uses TRBV7-8 and TRBJ1-3; D not resolved. Looked up from germline, CDR1 is SGHVS and CDR2 is FQNEAQ. The ends were cut back, 1 base at V and 0 bases at J, with 10 bases in the middle. The CDR3 runs 16 residues. The CDR3 sequence is CASSLVRLGSGNTIYF. CDR3 in DNA: TGTGCCAGCAGCTTAGTTCGTCTAGGCTCTGGAAACACCATATATTTT.

CDR3 nucleotides: TGCAGTGCTACCCCCAACCTGCCGGGACAGGGCTATCGACTCACAGATACGCAGTATTTT. This sequence encodes CSATPNLPGQGYRLTDTQYF. The V and J genes are TRBV20-1 and TRBJ2-3; TRBD1 matches at 9 bases. V lost 4 bases and J lost 2; bases outside the gene matches: 22. Looked up from germline, CDR1 is DFQATT and CDR2 is SNEGSKA (reference sequence). This CDR3 is 20 amino acids long.

This CDR3 is CASSLVINYGYTF. The CDR3 DNA sequence: TGTGCCAGCAGTTTGGTAATAAACTATGGCTACACCTTC. The V call is TRBV6-5, the J call TRBJ1-2; D uncertain. The germline gives CDR1 MNHEY, CDR2 SVGAGI. The CDR3 consists of 13 residues. Trimming stripped 4 bases from V and 2 bases from J, with 8 bases between.

In its sample, this clonotype was seen many times. J is TRBJ2-1 and V is TRBV6-2 or TRBV6-3, with a possible D match to TRBD2 (6 bases). Germline-derived CDR1 and CDR2 are MNHEY and SVGEGT. V gave up 2 bases and J gave up 9 bases, with 20 bases separating them. This CDR3 comprises 16 residues. The CDR3 DNA follows: TGTGCCAGCAGTTACCGGGGCGGGACCCAAACGATTGAGCAGTTCTTC. Protein: CASSYRGGTQTIEQFF.

This sequence joins TRBV30 and TRBJ2-1; 13 nucleotides match TRBD2. The CDR3 has 16 residues. Germline CDR1 is GTSNPN and CDR2 is SVGIG (reference sequence). V was pared by 2 bases and J by 2 bases, with 3 bases of the junction left unmatched. The CDR3 sequence is CAWSSGLAGAYNEQFF. CDR3 bases: TGTGCCTGGAGTAGCGGACTAGCGGGGGCCTACAATGAGCAGTTCTTC.

V gene TRBV28 combines with J gene TRBJ2-2, with 8 positions matching TRBD1. The CDR3 is made up of 17 amino acids. Trimming at V came to 5 bases and at J to 3 bases, leaving 11 bases not matched to a gene. Germline values: CDR1 MDHEN, CDR2 SYDVKM. CDR3 sequence reads: CASSPSRTGKDTGELFF. The DNA of the CDR3 is TGTGCCAGCAGTCCCTCTAGGACAGGGAAGGACACCGGGGAGCTGTTTTTT.

The chain employs TRBV20-1 and TRBJ2-7; 12 bases fit TRBD2. Germline V lookup: CDR1 DFQATT, CDR2 SNEGSKA (reference sequence). The CDR3 is made up of 16 amino acids. After removal of 6 bases from V and 1 base from J, the junction contained 10 bases not matched to a gene. The CDR3 here is CSAILAGGSLSYEQYF. Written as DNA, the CDR3 is TGCAGTGCCATACTAGCGGGAGGATCTTTATCCTACGAGCAGTACTTC.

This clonotype was picked up a small number of times. J is TRBJ2-5 and V is TRBV19; 7 nucleotides match TRBD1. V was pared by 7 bases and J by 5 bases, with 7 bases of the junction left unmatched. The CDR3 is 13 amino acids. Germline V gene sequence: CDR1 LNHDA, CDR2 SQIVND (reference sequence). The CDR3 region has the DNA TGTGCCAGTAACAGGGGCTGGGAGGAGACCCAGTACTTC. Its translation is CASNRGWEETQYF.

V gene TRBV2 combines with J gene TRBJ2-5, with 12 positions matching TRBD2. Trimming at V came to 6 bases and at J to 5 bases, leaving 10 bases not matched to a gene. There are 16 residues in the CDR3. Germline V CDR1 and CDR2: SNHLY, FYNNEI. The CDR3 sequence: CASRTLAGGPGETQYF. In nucleotides, the CDR3 is TGTGCCAGCAGGACCCTAGCGGGAGGGCCGGGTGAGACCCAGTACTTC.